Sequencing of this TCR beta chain was carried out in a study of cytomegalovirus exposure and HLA in healthy donors. Study details: From HLA-typed donors, an early data release held 70 million to 95 million unique TCRs.

Study findings and constraints: The study carried out a later analysis of TCR beta sequences. It associated 15,000 to 20,000 of them with specific HLA alleles at a false discovery rate of 0.05.

With respect to this clone: Antigen specificity is unknown.

The PCR had 60 Vbeta and 13 Jbeta primers. Profiling relied on immunoSEQ multiplex PCR, and the TCRdb table lists in-frame clones only, not all of them. The profile shows 110,000 to 150,000 clones, more than 75% of them singletons. The sequencing input was PBMCs. The TCR was taken from a man younger than 30 in good health and CMV-seronegative.

In nucleotides, the CDR3 is TGTGCCAGCAGCCAAGTAGACAGGGGCCGGGAGCAGTACTTC. Its translation: CASSQVDRGREQYF. This chain links TRBV14 with TRBJ2-5; 8 bases are shared with TRBD1. Germline V gene lookup returns CDR1 SGHDN and CDR2 FVKESK. Trimming removed 1 base from V and 11 bases from J; junction bases left unmatched: 9. This CDR3 is 14 amino acids long. Filled out from reference TRBV14 and TRBJ2-5, the complete variable domain reads EAGVTQFPSHSVIEKGQTVTLRCDPISGHDNLYWYRRVMGKEIKFLLHFVKESKQDESGMPNNRFLAERTGGTYSTLKVQPAELEDSGVYFCASSQVDRGREQYFGPGTRLLVL.